These T cell receptor beta chains were read from a single sample in a study of PD-1 blockade in mismatch repair-deficient tumors. TCRdb's copy holds only in-frame clones and misses some; the assay was immunoSEQ multiplex PCR. This sample has tens of thousands of clones; 80% occur once, and the top ten carry more than 3%. Specimen: PBMCs, collected 6 to 7 weeks after starting pembrolizumab. The receptor set was obtained from an adult with mismatch repair-deficient cancer. The CDR3 runs from the conserved cysteine through the conserved F or W. The D gene is left open where the match is weak. Clone size is given for some rows only: seen once, a few or many times, or a class if the clone is expanded.

clone_size | d_call | j_call | v_call | cdr3_nt | cdr3_aa
once | . | TRBJ2-2 | TRBV5-1 | TGCGCCAGCAGCCCGGTGGAGGAGTACACCGGGGAGCTGTTTTTT | CASSPVEEYTGELFF
. | . | TRBJ2-4 | TRBV21-1 | TGTGCCAGCAGCAGACAGGGGGACGCCAAAAACATTCAGTACTTC | CASSRQGDAKNIQYF
. | . | TRBJ1-1 | TRBV7-3 | TGTGCCAGCAGCTTCTATACAGGGAAGAACACTGAAGCTTTCTTT | CASSFYTGKNTEAFF
. | TRBD1 | TRBJ1-4 | TRBV4-2 | TGTGCCAGCAGCCAACCCACAGGGGGCAAACAAAAACTGTTTTTT | CASSQPTGGKQKLFF
few | . | TRBJ1-2 | TRBV20-1 | TGCAGTGCTAGTTACACCTATGGCTACACCTTC | CSASYTYGYTF
. | TRBD1 | TRBJ1-1 | TRBV10-3 | TGTGCCATCAGTGGAGGACAGGGGTTGAATATGGGCACTGAAGCTTTCTTT | CAISGGQGLNMGTEAFF
. | TRBD1 | TRBJ1-1 | TRBV6-5 | TGTGCCAGCAGCGCCGGGGACAGGAACACTGAAGCTTTCTTT | CASSAGDRNTEAFF
. | . | TRBJ1-6 | TRBV11-2 | TGTGCCAGCAGCTTAGGGGGGGTAAATTCACCCCTCCACTTT | CASSLGGVNSPLHF
. | TRBD2 | TRBJ2-2 | TRBV29-1 | TGCAGCGTTGAAGGGCCTCGCGGGAGATCAGGGGGGGAGCTGTTTTTT | CSVEGPRGRSGGELFF
. | . | TRBJ2-1 | TRBV2 | TGTGCCAGCAGTCAATCTAGAGCCCCTTCCTACAATGAGCAGTTCTTC | CASSQSRAPSYNEQFF
. | . | TRBJ2-7 | TRBV30 | TGTGCCTGGAGTGTACAACTAGACGAGCAGTACTTC | CAWSVQLDEQYF
. | . | TRBJ2-2 | TRBV7-9 | TGTGCCAGCAGCCCCACCCTCGGGACCGGGGAGCTGTTTTTT | CASSPTLGTGELFF
few | . | TRBJ2-7 | TRBV28 | TGTGCCAGCAGTTTGATCTATTACGAGCAGTACTTC | CASSLIYYEQYF
. | TRBD1 | TRBJ1-2 | TRBV5-5 | TGTGCCAGCAGCTTGGCAGGGACAGGGGCCTCACTTTATGGCTACACCTTC | CASSLAGTGASLYGYTF
. | . | TRBJ2-7 | TRBV11-2 | TGTGCCAGCAGCTTAGACTTTAAGCAGTACTTC | CASSLDFKQYF
. | . | TRBJ2-1 | TRBV21-1 | TGTGCCAGCAGCAAAAGACAGGGGACTAGCGGGAGCTACAATGAGCAGTTCTTC | CASSKRQGTSGSYNEQFF
. | . | TRBJ2-2 | TRBV7-6 | TGTGCCAGCAGCTTTTACCCGGGAGTACTCGGCACCGGGGAGCTGTTTTTT | CASSFYPGVLGTGELFF
. | TRBD2 | TRBJ2-1 | TRBV5-4 | TGTGCCAGCAGCTTGGGGGGACTAGCGGGAGTTAATGAGCAGTTCTTC | CASSLGGLAGVNEQFF
. | . | TRBJ1-5 | TRBV2 | TGTGCCAGCAGTGAAAGAGGGGGGGGATCGGATCAGCCCCAGCATTTT | CASSERGGGSDQPQHF
. | . | TRBJ1-1 | TRBV28 | TGTGCCAGCAGTTTTAGAGCAATCACTGAAGCTTTCTTT | CASSFRAITEAFF
. | . | TRBJ2-5 | TRBV18 | TGTGCCAGCTCACCACGGACTACTCTAGAGACCCAGTACTTC | CASSPRTTLETQYF
. | . | TRBJ2-1 | TRBV9 | TGTGCCAGCAGCGTGTACAGTGGCAACAATGAGCAGTTCTTC | CASSVYSGNNEQFF
once | TRBD2 | TRBJ2-2 | TRBV10-3 | TGTGCCATCAGTGAATTCCTAAGCGGGAGGGGTACCGGGGAGCTGTTTTTT | CAISEFLSGRGTGELFF
. | TRBD1 | TRBJ2-1 | TRBV5-1 | TGCGCCAGCAGCACATGGACAGGCTCCTACAATGAGCAGTTCTTC | CASSTWTGSYNEQFF
. | . | TRBJ2-3 | TRBV27 | TGTGCCAGCAGTCACCAGGGAAACCCAGATACGCAGTATTTT | CASSHQGNPDTQYF
. | TRBD2 | TRBJ2-3 | TRBV18 | TGTGCCAGCTCACCGACTAGCGGGGCAGATACGCAGTATTTT | CASSPTSGADTQYF
. | TRBD2 | TRBJ2-1 | TRBV13 | TGTGCCAGCTTGGGGACTAGCGGAAACAATGAGCAGTTCTTC | CASLGTSGNNEQFF
. | TRBD1 | TRBJ1-4 | TRBV2 | TGTGCCAGCAGCCGGGACAGGGGTCCTAATGAAAAACTGTTTTTT | CASSRDRGPNEKLFF
. | . | TRBJ1-1 | TRBV7-3 | TGTGCCAGCAGCTTAGGGGGGGGTAGGTCTGAAGCTTTCTTT | CASSLGGGRSEAFF
. | TRBD2 | TRBJ2-1 | TRBV5-1 | TGCGCCAGCAGTTTAAATAGCGGGAGTAAGAACAATGAGCAGTTCTTC | CASSLNSGSKNNEQFF
. | TRBD1 | TRBJ1-5 | TRBV28 | TGTGCCAGCAGGAGACAGGGGGCGAGGACTGGAGGGTTTCAGCCCCAGCATTTT | CASRRQGARTGGFQPQHF
. | TRBD2 | TRBJ2-3 | TRBV10-3 | TGTGCCATCAGTGGGGGGCTAGCGGGCCCAGATACGCAGTATTTT | CAISGGLAGPDTQYF
. | TRBD1 | TRBJ2-1 | TRBV27 | TGTGCCAGCAGTTTTCGAGTCGGGACAGGCACCTACAATGAGCAGTTCTTC | CASSFRVGTGTYNEQFF
. | . | TRBJ2-7 | TRBV7-2 | TGTGCCAGCAGCTGGGGGGGCGTCGGCGAGCAGTACTTC | CASSWGGVGEQYF
once | . | TRBJ2-2 | TRBV28 | TGTGCCAGCACGCCTAGCGTAAACACCGGGGAGCTGTTTTTT | CASTPSVNTGELFF
. | . | TRBJ2-7 | TRBV18 | TGTGCCAGCTCACCCGGGAACTCCTACGAGCAGTACTTC | CASSPGNSYEQYF
. | . | TRBJ2-1 | TRBV27 | TGTGCCAGCAGTTTGACAGAGACTTACAATGAGCAGTTCTTC | CASSLTETYNEQFF
. | . | TRBJ2-7 | TRBV5-1 | TGCGCCAGCAGCTTGGATCGAGCCAACGAGCAGTACTTC | CASSLDRANEQYF
. | TRBD1 | TRBJ2-7 | TRBV7-3 | TGTGCCAGCAGCCCGGGACAGGGTATTTACGAGCAGTACTTC | CASSPGQGIYEQYF
. | . | TRBJ2-4 | TRBV6-5 | TGTGCCAGCAGTGGGCTAGCCAAAAACATTCAGTACTTC | CASSGLAKNIQYF
. | . | TRBJ2-5 | TRBV2 | TGTGCCAGCCGCAAGATGGCAAAAGAGACCCAGTACTTC | CASRKMAKETQYF
. | . | TRBJ1-2 | TRBV5-5 | TGTGCCAGCAGCTTGGTAGGCGGTCAGGGCTATGGCTACACCTTC | CASSLVGGQGYGYTF
. | . | TRBJ2-3 | TRBV5-4 | TGTGCCAGCAGCAACCCTAGCAGAGGCACAGATACGCAGTATTTT | CASSNPSRGTDTQYF
once | TRBD1 | TRBJ2-3 | TRBV7-9 | TGTGCCAGCAGCGATCGGGACAGGGAAATTGTTGTCGCAGATACGCAGTATTTT | CASSDRDREIVVADTQYF
few | . | TRBJ2-7 | TRBV28 | TGTGCCAGCAGGTCGGGGGAGAGGGGCGAGCAGTACTTC | CASRSGERGEQYF
. | . | TRBJ1-3 | TRBV28 | TGTGCCAGCAGGCACCCCAGTGGCGGAAACACCATATATTTT | CASRHPSGGNTIYF
few | . | TRBJ1-2 | TRBV5-1 | TGCGCCAGCAGCTTGGGACAGAACTATGGCTACACCTTC | CASSLGQNYGYTF
. | TRBD1 | TRBJ1-5 | TRBV28 | TGTGCCAGCAGTTTTTGGACAGGGGGGGGCAATCAGCCCCAGCATTTT | CASSFWTGGGNQPQHF
. | . | TRBJ2-6 | TRBV7-9 | TGTGCCAGCAGGGGCAGCTCTGGGGCCAACGTCCTGACTTTC | CASRGSSGANVLTF
. | . | TRBJ2-1 | TRBV7-6 | TGTGCCAGCAGCTTAGCAGCCGATTATGGGCAGTTCTTC | CASSLAADYGQFF
. | . | TRBJ2-7 | TRBV7-3 | TGTGCCAGCAGCTCAGACCCCACGGGGGAGCAGTACTTC | CASSSDPTGEQYF
. | . | TRBJ1-2 | TRBV29-1 | TGCAGCGTTAACAGGGTTTCGGAGAACTATGGCTACACCTTC | CSVNRVSENYGYTF
. | . | TRBJ2-5 | TRBV5-5 | TGTGCCAGCAGCTTGGGCCCGGGAGAAGGGGAGACCCAGTACTTC | CASSLGPGEGETQYF
. | . | TRBJ2-1 | TRBV25-1 | TGTGCCAGCAGTGCCCAAATAGCGGAATCCTACAATGAGCAGTTCTTC | CASSAQIAESYNEQFF
. | TRBD1 | TRBJ2-1 | TRBV11-2 | TGTGCCAGCAGCCCCCACGGACAGGGCGGCTCCTACAATGAGCAGTTCTTC | CASSPHGQGGSYNEQFF
. | TRBD1 | TRBJ2-5 | TRBV27 | TGTGCCAGCAGTTCCGCTACAGGGGGCAGGGAGACCCAGTACTTC | CASSSATGGRETQYF